This T cell receptor (beta chain) was recovered during a study of blood T cells in healthy people across ages. Study observations and caveats: No one knew whether donors had CMV, which possibly confounded expanded clonotype changes. Investigators viewed diversity estimates from one million T cells as underestimates, the study reported.

The CDR3 runs 14 residues. Germline assignment: CDR1 KGHSH and CDR2 LQKENI. Trimming at V came to 3 bases and at J to 3 bases, leaving 4 bases not matched to a gene. Comment on this clonotype: Its antigen is not known.

No fewer than 7 million PBMCs went into each sample. Then a second PCR, running roughly 7 to 11 cycles, was carried out with a sample-barcoded 5' primer and a J-beta primer mix. Every cDNA molecule carried a tag from a template-switch adaptor bearing 12 random nucleotides. TCRdb redid the calling of the 5' RACE reads with MiXCR, one entry per CDR3 protein. The table shows about 1,600,000 distinct CDR3 sequences, with roughly 40% occurring only once. This rearrangement joins TRBV18 to TRBJ2-5; 7 bases agree with TRBD2. The sequence was collected from a woman aged 18-30 years in good health. The sequencing sample was made of blood. This CDR3 reads CASSPGGREETQYF. The CDR3 DNA sequence: TGTGCCAGCTCACCTGGCGGGAGAGAAGAGACCCAGTACTTC.